Listed here are 23 T cell receptor beta chains from one sample, sequenced in a study of blood T cell repertoires in COVID-19. The table came from immunoSEQ multiplex PCR; TCRdb's copy has only in-frame clones and leaves some out. Here the sample spans around 250,000 clones, around four fifths being singletons. Sequencing was done on a sample of PBMCs or T cells enriched from blood (not recorded which). The receptors shown here come from a man younger than 45 with acute COVID-19.

This chain joins TRBV5-5 and TRBJ1-1; 8 bases fit TRBD1. The V gene's germline CDR1 is SGHKS and CDR2 YYEKEE (reference sequence). The CDR3 totals 16 residues. Trimming at V came to 0 bases and at J to 5 bases, leaving 9 bases not matched to a gene. CDR3 in DNA: TGTGCCAGCAGCTTGGAGTGGGACAGGCGGTGGACTGAAGCTTTCTTT. Protein product: CASSLEWDRRWTEAFF.

The chain is built from TRBV5-4 and TRBJ2-1, with D unclear. CDR1 and CDR2 from the germline V gene are SGHNT and YYREEE (reference sequence). The CDR3 is 13 residues long. Trimming took 1 base from V and 9 from J, leaving 11 bases between them. The CDR3 here is CASSLSPSGEQFF. CDR3 nucleotide sequence: TGTGCCAGCAGCTTGTCCCCGTCCGGTGAGCAGTTCTTC. Filled out from reference TRBV5-4 and TRBJ2-1, the complete variable domain reads ETGVTQSPTHLIKTRGQQVTLRCSSQSGHNTVSWYQQALGQGPQFIFQYYREEENGRGNFPPRFSGLQFPNYSSELNVNALELDDSALYLCASSLSPSGEQFFGPGTRLTVL.

To note about this clone: Other nucleotide sequences from this sample produce the same CDR3. J is TRBJ1-4 and V is TRBV27; a weak D match, TRBD1 (5 bases). Germline assignment: CDR1 MNHEY and CDR2 SMNVEV (reference sequence). Trimming left V 5 bases short and J 5 bases short, with 9 bases between. The length of the CDR3 is 13 residues. As DNA, the CDR3 is TGTGCCAGCAGTATACGACAGAATGAAAAACTGTTTTTT. This gives the protein CASSIRQNEKLFF.

This clone has just one count. The chain recombines TRBV11-2 with TRBJ2-1; 10 bases match TRBD2. Germline loops: CDR1 SGHAT, CDR2 FQNNGV. The CDR3 loop spans 18 amino acids. V shed 2 bases, J shed 0 bases, and the junction held 7 bases outside the gene matches. CDR3 sequence (DNA): TGTGCCAGCAGCTTACGGCTAGCGGGGGTAAGCTCCTACAATGAGCAGTTCTTC. It codes for CASSLRLAGVSSYNEQFF.

The gene calls are TRBV6-6 and TRBJ1-1; 8 nucleotides align to TRBD1. The V and J ends lost 1 base and 3 bases, in that order; junction bases with no gene match: 4. The CDR3 has 15 amino acids. Germline V gene lookup returns CDR1 MNHNY and CDR2 SVGAGI (reference sequence). The CDR3 protein is CASSYFTGGYTEAFF. The CDR3 DNA sequence: TGTGCCAGCAGTTACTTCACAGGGGGGTACACTGAAGCTTTCTTT.

V usage is TRBV7-3 and J usage is TRBJ2-2; 7 bases align to TRBD1. Germline CDR1 and CDR2: SGHTA and FQGTGA. The length of the CDR3 is 15 residues. After removal of 3 bases from V and 4 bases from J, the junction contained 5 bases not matched to a gene. The CDR3 nucleotides are TGTGCCAGCAGCTTGACAGGGTCGAGCACCGGGGAGCTGTTTTTT. It encodes CASSLTGSSTGELFF.

The chain uses TRBV11-3 and TRBJ1-1; D gene ambiguous. V lost 8 bases and J lost 0, with 16 bases in between. This CDR3 is built from 15 residues. Germline CDR1 reads SGHNT; CDR2 reads YENEEA. CDR3 protein: CASGPRSELNTEAFF. The CDR3 nucleotides are TGTGCCAGCGGCCCTCGGAGCGAGTTGAACACTGAAGCTTTCTTT.

V is TRBV3-1 (or the pseudogene TRBV3-2) and J is TRBJ2-2; TRBD1 aligns across 9 bases. After removal of 4 bases from V and 7 bases from J, the junction contained 10 bases not matched to a gene. CDR1 and CDR2 (germline): LGHDT, YNNKEL (reference sequence). The CDR3 runs 16 residues. As DNA, the CDR3 is TGTGCCAGCAGCCGGAGGACAGGGGAGAGGGGCGGGGAGCTGTTTTTT. Translation gives CASSRRTGERGGELFF.

In this sample, this clone turned up many times. J is TRBJ1-4 and V is TRBV19; D perhaps matches TRBD1 (6 bases). This CDR3 spans 17 amino acids. V was trimmed by 4 bases and J by 4 bases, leaving 19 bases between them. CDR1 is LNHDA, CDR2 SQIVND, per germline (reference sequence). The chain's CDR3 is CASSTEMRQAYNEKLFF. As DNA, the CDR3 is TGTGCCAGTAGTACGGAGATGAGACAGGCCTATAATGAAAAACTGTTTTTT.

This rearrangement joins TRBV7-9 to TRBJ1-1; TRBD1 is a possible D gene (6 bases). The V and J ends lost 5 bases and 0 bases respectively, with 19 bases between them. The CDR3 is made up of 17 amino acids. CDR1 is SEHNR and CDR2 is FQNEAQ in the germline V gene (reference sequence). The CDR3 region has the DNA TGTGCCAGCAGCCTCTTCGGGGGGCGCGGAATGAACACTGAAGCTTTCTTT. This translates into CASSLFGGRGMNTEAFF. The whole variable domain, filled in from reference TRBV7-9 and TRBJ1-1, reads DTGVSQNPRHKITKRGQNVTFRCDPISEHNRLYWYRQTLGQGPEFLTYFQNEAQLEKSRLLSDRFSAERPKGSFSTLEIQRTEQGDSAMYLCASSLFGGRGMNTEAFFGQGTRLTVV.

The chain is built from TRBV12-2 and TRBJ1-5; whether TRBD1, the table's D call, matches the DNA was not checked. TRBV12-2 constitutes a pseudogene. The CDR3 contains 18 residues. CDR3 nucleotides: TGTGCAAGTCGCCCACCGGGACAGGGGGCGTATAGCAATCAGCCCCAGCATTTT. It is translated as CASRPPGQGAYSNQPQHF.

The chain employs TRBV27 and TRBJ2-3; 10 positions match TRBD2. The CDR3 extends over 18 amino acids. Germline CDR1 reads MNHEY; CDR2 reads SMNVEV (reference sequence). Unmatched junction bases numbered 13, after V lost 5 bases and J lost 2 bases. DNA of the CDR3: TGTGCCAGCAGTCCGAGAGGCCTCCTAGCGGGGGTCACAGATACGCAGTATTTT. Protein: CASSPRGLLAGVTDTQYF.

This chain connects TRBV19 to TRBJ1-1; D remains unclear. Deletions cut 6 bases from V and 9 bases from J, with 14 bases between. The CDR3 has 12 amino acids. CDR1 is LNHDA, CDR2 SQIVND, per germline (reference sequence). CDR3 amino acids: CASSPIVGKAFF. CDR3 DNA sequence: TGTGCCAGTAGCCCGATTGTTGGCAAAGCTTTCTTT.

The CDR3 nucleotides read TGCAGTGCTCTGGCGGAAGGAGCTTTCTTT. It codes for CSALAEGAFF. The chain has TRBV20-1 and TRBJ1-1; unclear D gene. Germline V gives CDR1 DFQATT, CDR2 SNEGSKA (reference sequence). V dropped 5 bases and J dropped 10 bases, with 11 bases sitting between them. CDR3 length: 10 residues.

The J gene is TRBJ1-6, the V gene TRBV19; TRBD1 aligns across 7 bases. This CDR3 contains 15 residues. Per germline, CDR1 LNHDA and CDR2 SQIVND (reference sequence). J lost 9 bases, V lost 4 bases, and 9 bases had no gene match. The chain's CDR3 is CASSRDSPRGSPLHF. In DNA, the CDR3 is TGTGCCAGTAGTAGGGACAGCCCCCGCGGTTCACCCCTCCACTTT.

This clone was recorded a few times. This chain joins TRBV15 and TRBJ1-4; unclear D gene. Germline V gene data show CDR1 as LNHNV and CDR2 as YYDKDF (reference sequence). The CDR3 consists of 13 residues. The CDR3 loop is CRPWRATNEKLFF. Here the CDR3 DNA reads TGTCGCCCTTGGAGGGCAACTAATGAAAAACTGTTTTTT. Full variable domain (rest looked up from reference TRBV15 and TRBJ1-4): DAMVIQNPRYQVTQFGKPVTLSCSQTLNHNVMYWYQQKSSQAPKLLFHYYDKDFNNEADTPDNFQSRRPNTSFCFLDIRSPGLGDTAMYLCRPWRATNEKLFFGSGTQLSVL.

V usage is TRBV19 and J usage is TRBJ2-2; TRBD1 matches 8 bases. This CDR3 has 14 residues. Germline values: CDR1 LNHDA, CDR2 SQIVND (reference sequence). This chain's CDR3 is CAGGQGPNTGELFF. In DNA form, the CDR3 reads TGTGCAGGCGGACAGGGACCGAACACCGGGGAGCTGTTTTTT.

The chain carries TRBV15 and TRBJ2-3, with TRBD2 as a possible D gene (6 bases). The germline V and J ends were trimmed by 5 bases and 4 bases, with 13 bases remaining between them. Germline V gene sequence: CDR1 LNHNV, CDR2 YYDKDF (reference sequence). This CDR3 is built from 14 residues. The CDR3 loop is CATSGAGSADTQYF. Written as DNA, the CDR3 is TGTGCCACCAGCGGGGCGGGGAGTGCAGATACGCAGTATTTT. Looking up the rest from reference TRBV15 and TRBJ2-3 gives the full variable domain: DAMVIQNPRYQVTQFGKPVTLSCSQTLNHNVMYWYQQKSSQAPKLLFHYYDKDFNNEADTPDNFQSRRPNTSFCFLDIRSPGLGDTAMYLCATSGAGSADTQYFGPGTRLTVL.

This chain uses TRBV5-1 with TRBJ1-4; D gene unclear. The CDR3 runs to 13 residues. The germline V and J ends were trimmed by 0 bases and 6 bases, with 6 bases remaining between them. Germline V CDR1 and CDR2: SGHRS, YFSETQ. The CDR3 loop is CASSLAPDEKLFF. As DNA, the CDR3 is TGCGCCAGCAGCTTGGCCCCGGATGAAAAACTGTTTTTT.

This clone was detected only a few times. The chain employs TRBV18 and TRBJ1-1; D is undetermined. The CDR3 has 15 residues. With 1 base removed from V and 5 bases from J, the gap between germline ends came to 14 bases. Germline V gene data show CDR1 as KGHSH and CDR2 as LQKENI. The CDR3 loop is CASSPRAAGRTEAFF. CDR3 sequence (DNA): TGTGCCAGCTCACCACGGGCAGCGGGTAGGACTGAAGCTTTCTTT.

This clone was seen a single time. The chain's CDR3 is CASSLPTGQNSGNTIYF. The CDR3 DNA is TGTGCCAGCAGCTTGCCGACGGGACAGAACTCTGGAAACACCATATATTTT. The chain uses TRBV11-3 and TRBJ1-3; the match to TRBD1 covers 7 bases. Germline CDR1 is SGHNT and CDR2 is YENEEA. The CDR3 totals 17 residues. The V and J ends lost 3 bases and 0 bases, in that order; junction bases with no gene match: 8.

The V gene is TRBV15, the J gene TRBJ1-2; no reliable D call. V lost 0 bases and J 8 bases, leaving 19 bases between the germline ends. The CDR3 is 16 residues long. Germline lookup yields CDR1 LNHNV and CDR2 YYDKDF (reference sequence). In DNA, the CDR3 is TGTGCCACCAGCAGAGATCTAGGCTCAGATTATAAGGGCTACACCTTC. This sequence encodes CATSRDLGSDYKGYTF.

The genes are TRBV19 and TRBJ2-2; D is ambiguous. CDR1 and CDR2 from the germline V gene are LNHDA and SQIVND (reference sequence). V was trimmed by 5 bases and J by 5 bases, leaving 15 bases between them. The length of the CDR3 is 15 residues. The CDR3 DNA follows: TGTGCCAGTAGTCCACCCCCTTCAGGTACCGGGGAGCTGTTTTTT. Protein: CASSPPPSGTGELFF.